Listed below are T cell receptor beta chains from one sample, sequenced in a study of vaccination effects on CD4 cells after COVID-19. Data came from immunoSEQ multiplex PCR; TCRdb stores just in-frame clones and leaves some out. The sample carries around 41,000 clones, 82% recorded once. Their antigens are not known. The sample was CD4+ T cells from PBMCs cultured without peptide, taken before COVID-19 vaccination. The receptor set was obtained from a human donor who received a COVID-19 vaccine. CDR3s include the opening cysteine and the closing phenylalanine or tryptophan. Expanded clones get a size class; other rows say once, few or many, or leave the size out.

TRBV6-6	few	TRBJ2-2	CASSRIRDRSLGTGELFF
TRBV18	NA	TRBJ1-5	CASSRTGEGSNQPQHF
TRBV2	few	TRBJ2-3	CASTSSAGTQYF
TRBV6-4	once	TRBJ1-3	CASSATAQGNTIYF
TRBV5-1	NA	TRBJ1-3	CASSLVGGGNTIYF
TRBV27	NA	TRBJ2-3	CASSLGTEYTDTQYF
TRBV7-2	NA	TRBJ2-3	CASSSGGRTDTQYF
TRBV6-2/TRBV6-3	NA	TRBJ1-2	CASSYSAIGYTF
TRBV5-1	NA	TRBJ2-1	CASSLTGPSYNEQFF
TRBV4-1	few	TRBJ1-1	CASSPVQGKGDTEAFF